Sequencing of this T cell receptor beta chain was carried out in a study of blood T cell repertoires in COVID-19. Study context: Sample material is recorded as cDNA or gDNA derived from T cells, B-cell-depleted T cells, or PBMCs.

As originally analysed: Reference gene primer amplification yielded estimated nucleated cell counts. The repertoire was sequenced with immunoSEQ multiplex PCR; TCRdb's copy has only in-frame clones and lacks some. V and J calls plus clone size are reproduced from that table; the DNA served to infer D and trimming. The table lists about 350,000 clones, approximately 91% of them singletons. The junction had 4 bases not matched to a gene; V was cut back by 8 bases and J by 10 bases. Germline lookup yields CDR1 DFQATT and CDR2 SNEGSKA (reference sequence). The CDR3 spans 11 residues. Those enrolled, adults aged roughly 18 to 89 years, came from roughly 22 US areas.

The chain is built from TRBV20-1 and TRBJ1-6; 8 bases map to TRBD1. This TCR was recovered from a woman in her 30s who had been exposed to COVID-19. Sequenced: PBMCs or T cells enriched from blood (not recorded which). The CDR3 sequence is CSLDRASPLHF. CDR3 nucleotide sequence: TGCAGTTTGGACAGGGCATCACCCCTCCACTTT.